This TCR beta chain was recorded in a study of T-cell memory formation after mild COVID-19 (dated by TCRdb to the early 2020s). In terms of the full investigation: TCR sequence clusters from the two donors were largely donor specific. In a couple of donors, T-cell clones that expanded and contracted after mild COVID-19 were tracked by sequencing TCRalpha and TCRbeta repertoires over time. The cohort was made up of two young adult volunteers, one female and one male, who were previously healthy. General study outcomes and caveats: The study included only two mild cases, and larger cohorts that include severe cases with pre-infection samples were judged to be necessary. Whether the second-wave clones peaking on day 37 were SARS-CoV-2 specific was not confirmed. Contracting CD4+ clones were located mainly in the CM and EM memory subsets, whereas CD8+ clones were found to be enriched in EMRA. Some responding clones were detected in pre-infection memory, which suggested that pre-existing cross-reactive memory T cells had joined the SARS-CoV-2 response. From day 15 to 85, contracting clones showed balanced CD4/CD8 phenotypes, whereas a second wave of clones that expanded from day 15 to 37 leaned towards CD4+.

For sequencing, an Illumina NovaSeq 6000 was employed. TCRalpha and TCRbeta cDNA libraries were built by 5'RACE with constant-segment primers, adding sample barcodes and unique molecular identifiers. Trizol reagent was used to extract RNA from every sample. Library amplification was performed in two PCR steps, and a second sample barcode and Illumina TruSeq adapters were introduced in the second step. Libraries were sequenced on an Illumina NovaSeq with 2 x 150 bp paired-end reads. The source study handled its data this way. With migec v1.2.7, reads were demultiplexed and then collapsed into UMI-guided consensus sequences. With mixcr v2.1.11, UMI consensuses were aligned to TRA and TRB V and J templates and assembled into clonotypes. A clonotype was counted as expanded or contracted only if both edgeR and NoisET called the change significant, with noise models trained on biological replicates. For edgeR calls, a false discovery rate-adjusted p below 0.01 and a log2 fold-change threshold of 1 were applied. PCA with hierarchical clustering of max-normalized trajectories of the 1000 most abundant clonotypes was used as exploratory dynamics analysis. Separately sequenced CD4+ and CD8+ repertoires were used to assign a CD4 or CD8 phenotype to each responding clone. TCRdb trimmed public reads at Q25 via fastp, called clones via MiXCR and kept in-frame beta chains. Entries are consolidated by CDR3 protein sequence, retaining the most common genes and DNA. TCRdb assigned the V and J calls; the authors' analysis was not used. This sample gives nearly 110,000 distinct CDR3 sequences in total; over 15% of them show up just once. More than 25% of the sample is held by the ten biggest clonotypes.

The CDR1 and CDR2 encoded by the germline V gene are SGHRS and YFSETQ. Inclusive of the bounding cysteine and phenylalanine, the CDR3 is 13 residues long. The kept DNA is CDR3 alone, 39 bases in frame from the first base. The V and J ends are trimmed by 6 bases and 0 bases, leaving 10 bases between them. PBMCs were isolated by Ficoll-Paque density gradient centrifugation. This clonotype has just a few counts. Its antigen target is currently unknown. Base qualities were left out, and no much larger clone turns up one base away. The chain employs TRBV5-1 and TRBJ2-7; the D segment cannot be called with confidence. This clonotype originated in an adult woman who had mild COVID-19 (a few samples of this study predate the infection). The sample titles of this study are shuffled in the database, so cell type and time point are left out; the donor was told from shared clones. Sequencing was done on a sample of PBMCs or a T cell subset sorted from them (not recorded which). The CDR3 protein sequence reads: CASKDGNSYEQYF. The sequenced DNA is TGCGCCAGCAAAGACGGTAACTCCTACGAGCAGTACTTC.